This T cell receptor beta chain was identified in a study of cytomegalovirus exposure and HLA in healthy donors. A remark on this clone: Its antigen is unidentified.

This CDR3 has 14 residues. The V gene's germline CDR1 is KGHSH and CDR2 LQKENI. Trimming pared 4 bases from V and 3 bases from J, leaving 13 bases between. Whole-study findings and limits: A link between a missense DCLRE1C variant and TCR beta V- and J-gene trimming emerged from a later analysis. Available immune exposure information was restricted to CMV serostatus only.

Vbeta (60) and Jbeta (13) primers were used in the PCR. TCRdb keeps only in-frame clones here, not all; method: immunoSEQ multiplex PCR. The table shows some 120,000 clones, with under 85% occurring only once. The J gene is TRBJ2-7, the V gene TRBV18; possibly TRBD1 for D (6 bases). The sample was PBMCs. The sequence was obtained from a man aged 30 to 45 in good health and CMV-seronegative. The CDR3 bases are TGTGCCAGCTCACGAGTCGAGGGGGACTACGAGCAGTACTTC. This encodes CASSRVEGDYEQYF.